The 14 T cell receptor beta chains below were found in one sample sequenced in a study of T cells in Graves' hyperthyroidism and ophthalmopathy. TCR beta CDR3 region amplification was performed from RNA transcripts. Using the HTBI primer set, a first-round RT-PCR was run on the TCR CDR3. Each CDR3 protein gets one entry after TCRdb re-called the multiplex PCR reads with MiXCR. The sample has approximately 380,000 distinct CDR3 sequences, less than 20% seen once. The sequencing sample was made of blood. The receptor set was obtained from a man aged 18 to 29 with Graves' ophthalmopathy.

The chain is built from TRBV19 and TRBJ1-5, with TRBD1 as a possible D gene (6 bases). Germline assignment: CDR1 LNHDA and CDR2 SQIVND (reference sequence). V lost 2 bases and J lost 0, with 14 bases in between. This CDR3 has 17 residues. For the CDR3, the DNA is TGTGCCAGTAGTATATATCAGGGGAAGTTTAGCAATCAGCCCCAGCATTTT. Protein: CASSIYQGKFSNQPQHF.

This clonotype has ten or more counts. The J gene is TRBJ2-3, the V gene TRBV20-1; 8 nucleotides match TRBD2. J lost 6 bases, V lost 6 bases, and 11 bases had no gene match. Germline V gene lookup returns CDR1 DFQATT and CDR2 SNEGSKA (reference sequence). The CDR3 loop spans 14 amino acids. CDR3 sequence: CSAQAGGPRDTQYF. The CDR3, as DNA: TGCAGTGCCCAGGCGGGGGGCCCGCGGGATACGCAGTATTTT.

This clonotype was counted at least ten times. The CDR3 DNA is TGTGCCAGCAGTTTATCAGCGGGGGGGAATTACGAGCAGTACTTC. This codes for CASSLSAGGNYEQYF. The V call is TRBV27, the J call TRBJ2-7, with 10 bases fitting TRBD2. Germline CDR1 is MNHEY and CDR2 is SMNVEV (reference sequence). V trimming: 0 bases; J trimming: 4 bases; junction bases outside the gene matches: 3. The CDR3 sequence is 15 residues long.

This clonotype was found a few times. The chain uses TRBV7-8 and TRBJ2-3; D unclear. Trimming left V 3 bases short and J 3 bases short, with 4 bases between. Per germline, CDR1 SGHVS and CDR2 FQNEAQ. There are 12 residues in the CDR3. CDR3 DNA: TGTGCCAGCAGCTTCTGGACAGATACGCAGTATTTT. It encodes CASSFWTDTQYF.

This clonotype came up a few times. The chain is built from TRBV6-5 and TRBJ1-2; weak D call: TRBD1 (6 bases). Trimming shortened V by 4 bases and J by 0 bases, and 15 bases separated the two germline ends. The germline V gene encodes CDR1 MNHEY and CDR2 SVGAGI. The CDR3 runs 16 residues. The CDR3 bases are TGTGCCAGCAGTTCGACAGGAGACCAATCTAACTATGGCTACACCTTC. Amino acids: CASSSTGDQSNYGYTF.

Ten or more counts support this clonotype. V usage is TRBV5-1 and J usage is TRBJ2-7, with D unresolved. The germline V gene has CDR1 SGHRS and CDR2 YFSETQ. V was trimmed by 0 bases and J by 0 bases, leaving 7 bases between them. This CDR3 spans 14 amino acids. In DNA, the CDR3 is TGCGCCAGCAGCTTGGGGGATTACTCCTACGAGCAGTACTTC. Translation: CASSLGDYSYEQYF. Using reference TRBV5-1 and TRBJ2-7 for the parts outside the CDR3, the full variable domain is KAGVTQTPRYLIKTRGQQVTLSCSPISGHRSVSWYQQTPGQGLQFLFEYFSETQRNKGNFPGRFSGRQFSNSRSEMNVSTLELGDSALYLCASSLGDYSYEQYFGPGTRLTVT.

This clonotype was seen repeatedly, ten times or more. A junction boundary mismatches the germline segment, possibly from a read error. The chain employs TRBV5-6 and TRBJ2-3; D is possibly TRBD1 (6 bases). The CDR3 spans 15 residues. CDR1 is SGHDT and CDR2 is YYEEEE in the germline V gene. The CDR3 DNA sequence: TGTGCCAGCACCTTGGGGACACTTAGCACAGATACGCAGTATTTT. This codes for CASTLGTLSTDTQYF.

The genes are TRBV9 and TRBJ1-6, with D maybe TRBD1 (6 bases). The CDR3 loop spans 16 amino acids. Trimming shortened V by 0 bases and J by 0 bases, and 7 bases separated the two germline ends. Germline lookup yields CDR1 SGDLS and CDR2 YYNGEE. The DNA for the CDR3 is TGTGCCAGCAGCGTAGGCAGGGGCTCCTATAATTCACCCCTCCACTTT. This codes for CASSVGRGSYNSPLHF.

This clonotype was found a few times. This CDR3 reads CATSTLLGVPFGTDTQYF. The DNA for the CDR3 is TGTGCCACCAGTACCCTCTTAGGGGTCCCCTTTGGCACAGATACGCAGTATTTT. The gene calls are TRBV24-1 and TRBJ2-3; a possible D gene is TRBD1 (5 bases). The V end lost 6 bases, the J end lost 1 base, and 22 bases lay between the germline ends. Germline V gene lookup returns CDR1 KGHDR and CDR2 SFDVKD. The CDR3 has 18 amino acids.

This clonotype was detected many times. V and J are TRBV11-3 and TRBJ2-1; a weak D match, TRBD2 (7 bases). The V gene's germline CDR1 is SGHNT and CDR2 YENEEA. The CDR3 is made up of 15 amino acids. V lost 0 bases, J lost 5 bases, and 11 bases lay in between. CDR3 sequence reads: CASSLDGGLHNEQFF. CDR3 nucleotides: TGTGCCAGCAGCTTAGACGGGGGGCTCCACAATGAGCAGTTCTTC.

The sample holds many counts of this clonotype. V gene TRBV14 combines with J gene TRBJ2-2, with D tentatively TRBD1 (7 bases). Trimming removed 4 bases from V and 5 bases from J, with 14 bases in between. The germline CDR1 and CDR2 sequences are SGHDN and FVKESK. The CDR3 consists of 15 residues. Here the CDR3 DNA reads TGTGCCAGCAGCCTTGGAGGGGGCGGGACCGGGGAGCTGTTTTTT. Translating gives CASSLGGGGTGELFF.

As to this clonotype: This sequence may be a read error, since a much larger clone differs from it by one base. The chain links TRBV28 to TRBJ2-5; D unresolved. The CDR3 extends over 12 amino acids. CDR1 and CDR2 (germline): MDHEN, SYDVKM. The CDR3 reads CAGSLPTRGQYF. In nucleotides, the CDR3 is TGTGCCGGCAGTTTACCTACCCGAGGCCAGTACTTC.

This clonotype was detected many times. This chain joins TRBV4-1 and TRBJ2-1, with a weak D call TRBD2 (5 bases). The V and J ends lost 5 bases and 1 base respectively, with 12 bases between them. In germline, CDR1 is MGHRA, CDR2 YSYEKL. This CDR3 has 15 residues. The CDR3: CASSSGWGSYNEQFF. The CDR3 coding sequence is TGCGCCAGCAGCTCGGGGTGGGGTTCCTACAATGAGCAGTTCTTC.

This clonotype was observed at least ten times. The chain has TRBV2 and TRBJ1-5, with TRBD1 matching 7 bases. The V gene end was trimmed by 7 bases and the J gene end by 4 bases; junction bases not matched to a gene: 13. The germline V gene encodes CDR1 SNHLY and CDR2 FYNNEI. The CDR3 consists of 16 residues. The CDR3 DNA sequence: TGTGCCAGCACGCAGGGGGAGGTAATGCCGAATCAGCCCCAGCATTTT. It yields the protein CASTQGEVMPNQPQHF. Using reference TRBV2 and TRBJ1-5 for the parts outside the CDR3, the full variable domain is EPEVTQTPSHQVTQMGQEVILRCVPISNHLYFYWYRQILGQKVEFLVSFYNNEISEKSEIFDDQFSVERPDGSNFTLKIRSTKLEDSAMYFCASTQGEVMPNQPQHFGDGTRLSIL.